This T cell receptor (beta chain) was captured in a study of shared clonotypes between healthy human individuals. Assay used: immunoSEQ multiplex PCR; TCRdb lists only in-frame clones, some missing. Found here are about 450,000 clones, roughly three quarters of them singletons; the top ten hold 13%. Adults of Caucasian background living in Nashville, Tennessee made up all donors. Germline CDR1 LNHNV, CDR2 YYDKDF (reference sequence). V was clipped by 4 bases and J by 7 bases, with 22 bases between them. CDR3 length: 16 residues. The genes are TRBV15 and TRBJ2-5; the D gene is possibly TRBD2 (5 bases). Sequencing was done on a sample of PBMCs. The TCR was taken from a woman aged 40 to 55 in good health. Some clones in this sample may be carry-over from other donors' samples. CDR3 bases: TGTGCCACCAGCACCTCCCCGCGGCTCGATCGGGGGACCCAGTACTTC. It encodes CATSTSPRLDRGTQYF.